Following are 18 T cell receptor beta chains from one sample sequenced in a study of blood T cell repertoires in COVID-19. This table comes from immunoSEQ multiplex PCR, and its TCRdb copy is limited to in-frame clones, with some not included. This sample has some 310,000 clones, with around 87% found just once. Sequenced sample: peripheral blood. The receptors derive from a woman between 35 and 50 years old with COVID-19, enrolled during active disease.

The CDR3 is CATTGVAGELFF. CDR3 nucleotide sequence: TGTGCCACCACAGGGGTCGCCGGGGAGCTGTTTTTT. The chain recombines TRBV25-1 with TRBJ2-2; 7 bases are a match to TRBD1. Germline assignment: CDR1 MGHDK and CDR2 SYGVNS. This CDR3 has 12 amino acids. J lost 6 bases, V lost 10 bases, and 5 bases had no gene match.

V usage is TRBV9 and J usage is TRBJ2-1; TRBD2 matches 12 bases. After removal of 4 bases from V and 4 bases from J, the junction contained 9 bases not matched to a gene. CDR1 and CDR2 (germline): SGDLS, YYNGEE. The CDR3 contains 17 residues. CDR3 coding DNA: TGTGCCAGCAGCCCCCGGACTAGCGGGGCGACTTACAATGAGCAGTTCTTC. Protein product: CASSPRTSGATYNEQFF.

This clone was seen a single time. The chain is built from TRBV6-5 and TRBJ2-1; D unclear. The V end was cut by 2 bases, the J end by 2 bases, with 10 bases between. The CDR3 spans 15 residues. CDR1 is MNHEY, CDR2 SVGAGI, per germline. CDR3 sequence: CASSYQVRPYNEQFF. CDR3 nucleotide sequence: TGTGCCAGCAGTTACCAGGTGCGCCCCTACAATGAGCAGTTCTTC.

The gene calls are TRBV14 and TRBJ1-6, with 9 bases fitting TRBD1. The CDR3 has 17 amino acids. Germline values: CDR1 SGHDN, CDR2 FVKESK. The V gene end was trimmed by 4 bases and the J gene end by 9 bases; junction bases not matched to a gene: 13. The CDR3 sequence is CASSRKRPGQGLSPLHF. Here the CDR3 DNA reads TGTGCCAGCAGCCGCAAGCGACCGGGACAGGGACTTTCACCCCTCCACTTT.

This chain links TRBV5-1 with TRBJ2-2; no clear D gene. Germline CDR1 reads SGHRS; CDR2 reads YFSETQ. The CDR3 extends over 15 amino acids. V dropped 1 base and J dropped 2 bases, with 9 bases sitting between them. This CDR3 is CASSLSHPNTGELFF. The CDR3 bases are TGCGCCAGCAGCTTGTCACACCCCAACACCGGGGAGCTGTTTTTT.

The gene calls are TRBV7-9 and TRBJ2-3, with 9 bases fitting TRBD2. The CDR3 consists of 16 residues. Trimming removed 5 bases from V and 5 bases from J; junction bases left unmatched: 11. Germline lookup yields CDR1 SEHNR and CDR2 FQNEAQ (reference sequence). The CDR3 coding sequence is TGTGCCAGCAGCCTCGAAAGCGGGGGGATGGGAGATACGCAGTATTTT. It translates to CASSLESGGMGDTQYF.

V usage is TRBV12-5 and J usage is TRBJ2-1; the match to TRBD2 covers 8 bases. Trimming at V came to 5 bases and at J to 8 bases, leaving 14 bases not matched to a gene. This CDR3 is built from 16 residues. Germline V gene data show CDR1 as LGHNT and CDR2 as FRNRAP. The CDR3 is CASGPGIAGPGDEQFF. In DNA, the CDR3 is TGTGCTAGTGGTCCTGGAATAGCGGGGCCAGGGGATGAGCAGTTCTTC.

The chain couples TRBV6-5 to TRBJ2-1; 8 bases match TRBD1. After removal of 6 bases from V and 2 bases from J, the junction contained 6 bases not matched to a gene. The germline V gene has CDR1 MNHEY and CDR2 SVGAGI. The CDR3 spans 15 residues. The CDR3 DNA follows: TGTGCCAGCAGCAGGACAGGGCTGGCCTACAATGAGCAGTTCTTC. Residues: CASSRTGLAYNEQFF.

The genes are TRBV19 and TRBJ2-1, with 14 nucleotides matching TRBD2. J was trimmed by 4 bases and V by 4 bases; bases with no gene match: 9. The germline V gene has CDR1 LNHDA and CDR2 SQIVND (reference sequence). The CDR3 sequence is 18 residues long. The CDR3: CASSRTPGTSGGYNEQFF. As DNA, the CDR3 is TGTGCCAGTAGTAGAACTCCCGGGACTAGCGGGGGATACAATGAGCAGTTCTTC.

The chain carries TRBV5-4 and TRBJ1-4; D is perhaps TRBD1 (5 bases). The CDR3 is made up of 13 amino acids. Germline V lookup: CDR1 SGHNT, CDR2 YYREEE (reference sequence). V lost 4 bases, J lost 4 bases, and 8 bases lay in between. In DNA form, the CDR3 reads TGTGCCAGCAGCCTACAGGTTAATGAAAAACTGTTTTTT. Translating it yields CASSLQVNEKLFF.

The J gene is TRBJ1-2, the V gene TRBV28, with 7 bases aligning to TRBD1. Per germline, CDR1 MDHEN and CDR2 SYDVKM. The CDR3 contains 13 residues. The V gene end was trimmed by 7 bases and the J gene end by 0 bases; junction bases not matched to a gene: 2. CDR3 bases: TGTGCCAGCATACAGGGGACTAACTATGGCTACACCTTC. Amino acids: CASIQGTNYGYTF.

The V call is TRBV12-3 or TRBV12-4, the J call TRBJ1-1; D perhaps matches TRBD1 (6 bases). Deletions cut 4 bases from V and 7 bases from J, with 13 bases between. The CDR3 length is 13 residues. CDR3: CASSYGTTGEAFF. The CDR3 DNA is TGTGCCAGCAGTTACGGGACAACAGGTGAAGCTTTCTTT.

The gene calls are TRBV27 and TRBJ2-2; 9 bases fit TRBD1. The CDR3 covers 18 residues. After removal of 4 bases from V and 1 base from J, the junction contained 10 bases not matched to a gene. Germline V gene sequence: CDR1 MNHEY, CDR2 SMNVEV (reference sequence). CDR3 DNA sequence: TGTGCCAGCAGTTGGGGACAGGGCCTCCTAAGGAACACCGGGGAGCTGTTTTTT. It yields the protein CASSWGQGLLRNTGELFF.

This chain links TRBV9 with TRBJ2-7; 8 nucleotides align to TRBD1. Unmatched junction bases numbered 11, after V lost 0 bases and J lost 6 bases. The CDR3 loop spans 16 amino acids. Germline V lookup: CDR1 SGDLS, CDR2 YYNGEE. The CDR3 loop reads CASSVAISDRDGEQYF. The CDR3, as DNA: TGTGCCAGCAGCGTAGCTATCTCGGACAGGGACGGCGAGCAGTACTTC.

This clone appeared a few times. The J gene is TRBJ1-1, the V gene TRBV28; perhaps TRBD1 as D (6 bases). Germline assignment: CDR1 MDHEN and CDR2 SYDVKM. The CDR3 has 14 residues. V was cut by 3 bases and J by 0 bases, with 8 bases left in between. For the CDR3, the DNA is TGTGCCAGCAGTTTCAGGGGAGTGAACACTGAAGCTTTCTTT. It is translated as CASSFRGVNTEAFF.

For the CDR3, the DNA is TGCAGCGTTGTACTAGGGGGCTCGAATCAGCCCCAGCATTTT. This sequence encodes CSVVLGGSNQPQHF. The chain carries TRBV29-1 and TRBJ1-5; TRBD1 matches at 7 bases. The CDR3 runs 14 residues. CDR1 and CDR2 from the germline V gene are SQVTM and ANQGSEA. After removal of 4 bases from V and 4 bases from J, the junction contained 7 bases not matched to a gene.

The chain couples TRBV28 to TRBJ2-5, with TRBD2 matching over 11 bases. The CDR3 covers 17 residues. After removal of 2 bases from V and 2 bases from J, the junction contained 7 bases not matched to a gene. The germline gives CDR1 MDHEN, CDR2 SYDVKM. Here the CDR3 reads CASSLILLAGEQETQYF. For the CDR3, the DNA is TGTGCCAGCAGTTTAATCCTACTAGCGGGGGAACAAGAGACCCAGTACTTC.

The genes are TRBV18 and TRBJ2-7, with D perhaps matching TRBD1 (7 bases). This CDR3 has 17 residues. Trimming removed 3 bases at V and 1 base at J, with 19 bases between. Germline assignment: CDR1 KGHSH and CDR2 LQKENI. This CDR3 reads CASSPQTGGGGSYEQYF. The CDR3 DNA follows: TGTGCCAGCTCACCGCAGACAGGAGGGGGCGGATCCTACGAGCAGTACTTC.